Shown below are 10 T cell receptor beta chains from a single sample sequenced in a study of cytomegalovirus exposure and HLA in healthy donors. The PCR employed 60 Vbeta primers together with 13 Jbeta primers. Libraries were prepared by immunoSEQ multiplex PCR; TCRdb keeps only in-frame clonotypes and omits some of them. The table records roughly 150,000 clones, roughly 80% of them present only once. Sequenced input: PBMCs. These receptors all come from a middle-aged man in good health and CMV-seronegative.

The chain links TRBV6-6 to TRBJ2-7, with D tentatively TRBD1 (6 bases). Per germline, CDR1 MNHNY and CDR2 SVGAGI (reference sequence). The ends were cut back, 2 bases at V and 7 bases at J, with 15 bases in the middle. The CDR3 runs 14 residues. The CDR3 reads CASSYGTHPSEQYF. CDR3 nucleotides: TGTGCCAGCAGTTACGGGACACACCCCTCTGAGCAGTACTTC.

The chain combines TRBV30 with TRBJ1-4; a possible D gene is TRBD1 (6 bases). In germline, CDR1 is GTSNPN, CDR2 SVGIG (reference sequence). This CDR3 spans 15 amino acids. Trimming cost V 2 bases and J 3 bases, with 13 bases left between them. CDR3 coding DNA: TGTGCCTGGAGTCCCGGACAGACTGCTAATGAAAAACTGTTTTTT. The encoded protein is CAWSPGQTANEKLFF.

The chain is built from TRBV4-3 and TRBJ2-7, with D maybe TRBD2 (5 bases). There are 16 residues in the CDR3. Germline V CDR1 and CDR2: LGHNA, YSLEER. V dropped 4 bases and J dropped 9 bases, with 25 bases sitting between them. The CDR3 loop reads CASSRNPGQRGSRQYF. In DNA, the CDR3 is TGCGCCAGCAGCCGAAATCCGGGCCAGAGAGGGAGCCGGCAGTACTTC.

This clone has a single count. The rearrangement links TRBV6-6 to TRBJ2-3; D is possibly TRBD2 (5 bases). The CDR3 runs 14 residues. V gave up 4 bases and J gave up 4 bases, with 12 bases separating them. Germline V gives CDR1 MNHNY, CDR2 SVGAGI (reference sequence). CDR3 nucleotide sequence: TGTGCCAGCAGTTCGGAGGTAGCTGCAGATACGCAGTATTTT. Its translation: CASSSEVAADTQYF.

The chain links TRBV18 to TRBJ2-3; D is perhaps TRBD1 (5 bases). CDR3 length: 13 amino acids. Germline V gives CDR1 KGHSH, CDR2 LQKENI. V was trimmed by 0 bases and J by 6 bases, leaving 7 bases between them. The CDR3 coding sequence is TGTGCCAGCTCACCACCGTCAGGGGATACGCAGTATTTT. Its translation is CASSPPSGDTQYF.

This sequence joins TRBV14 and TRBJ2-1; possible D gene TRBD1, 6 bases. This CDR3 spans 16 amino acids. From germline, CDR1 is SGHDN and CDR2 FVKESK. V shed 3 bases and J shed 0 bases, with 12 bases lying between them. CDR3 nucleotide sequence: TGTGCCAGCAGCCACAGACAGGCGAGCTCCTACAATGAGCAGTTCTTC. As protein: CASSHRQASSYNEQFF.

This chain connects TRBV9 to TRBJ2-7, with 8 positions matching TRBD2. Trimming took 0 bases from V and 4 from J; bases not matched to a gene: 6. This CDR3 is 15 amino acids long. Per the germline V gene, CDR1 is SGDLS and CDR2 is YYNGEE. CDR3: CASSVGGGPGYEQYF. CDR3 sequence (DNA): TGTGCCAGCAGCGTAGGCGGGGGGCCCGGATACGAGCAGTACTTC.

V gene TRBV25-1 combines with J gene TRBJ2-6; D gene ambiguous. CDR1 and CDR2 (germline): MGHDK, SYGVNS. This CDR3 contains 14 residues. Deletions cut 1 base from V and 4 bases from J, with 5 bases between. CDR3 coding DNA: TGTGCCAGCAGTGAATCGTCCGGGGCCAACGTCCTGACTTTC. It is translated as CASSESSGANVLTF. The full variable domain, in which reference TRBV25-1 and TRBJ2-6 provide the parts outside the CDR3, is EADIYQTPRYLVIGTGKKITLECSQTMGHDKMYWYQQDPGMELHLIHYSYGVNSTEKGDLSSESTVSRIRTEHFPLTLESARPSHTSQYLCASSESSGANVLTFGAGSRLTVL.

This clone was seen only a few times. The chain combines TRBV30 with TRBJ1-1; unclear D gene. V was trimmed by 1 base and J by 11 bases, leaving 11 bases between them. There are 11 residues in the CDR3. Germline values: CDR1 GTSNPN, CDR2 SVGIG (reference sequence). The CDR3 DNA sequence: TGTGCCTGGAGTGGGAGGATTGACGCTTTCTTT. The encoded protein is CAWSGRIDAFF.

Only one count was recorded for this clone. The chain carries TRBV11-2 and TRBJ2-3; 9 positions match TRBD2. Germline V gives CDR1 SGHAT, CDR2 FQNNGV. With V trimmed by 6 bases and J by 4 bases, 8 bases remained unmatched. This CDR3 has 15 amino acids. The CDR3 nucleotides read TGTGCCAGCAGTACCGGGACTAGCAGGGCAGATACGCAGTATTTT. This encodes CASSTGTSRADTQYF.